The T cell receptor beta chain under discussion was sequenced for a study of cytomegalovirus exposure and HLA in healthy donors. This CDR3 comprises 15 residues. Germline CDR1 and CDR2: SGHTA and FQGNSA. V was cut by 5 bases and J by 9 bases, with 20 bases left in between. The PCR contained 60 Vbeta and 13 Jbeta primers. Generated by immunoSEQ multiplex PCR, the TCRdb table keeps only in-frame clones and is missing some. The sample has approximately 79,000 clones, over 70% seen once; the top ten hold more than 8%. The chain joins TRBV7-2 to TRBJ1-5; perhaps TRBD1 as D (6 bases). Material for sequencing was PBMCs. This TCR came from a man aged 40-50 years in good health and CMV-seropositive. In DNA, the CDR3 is TGTGCCAGCAGCCTACAGGGCGGTTCGACTGGGCCCCAGCATTTT. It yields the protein CASSLQGGSTGPQHF.